The 4 T cell receptor beta chains reported below all come from one sample, sequenced in a study of blood T cell repertoires in COVID-19. Profiling relied on immunoSEQ multiplex PCR, and the TCRdb table lists in-frame clones only, not all of them. The sample has 70,000 to 85,000 clones; 86% are singletons. The sequenced material came from peripheral blood. These receptors were taken from a woman between 55 and 75 years old with acute or convalescent COVID-19.

This CDR3 reads CASSPPAGGKETQYF. CDR3 nucleotides: TGTGCCAGCTCACCACCGGCAGGGGGCAAAGAGACCCAGTACTTC. The V call is TRBV18, the J call TRBJ2-5; 8 nucleotides match TRBD1. The length of the CDR3 is 15 residues. Germline-derived CDR1 and CDR2 are KGHSH and LQKENI. Trimming removed 0 bases from V and 3 bases from J; junction bases left unmatched: 3.

The V gene is TRBV4-2, the J gene TRBJ2-3; 11 nucleotides agree with TRBD2. J gave up 5 bases and V 1 base, and 8 bases lay outside the gene matches. This CDR3 has 17 amino acids. Germline-derived CDR1 and CDR2 are LGHNA and YNFKEQ. The CDR3 sequence: CASSQALAGGPGDTQYF. The CDR3 bases are TGTGCCAGCAGCCAAGCTTTAGCGGGAGGGCCGGGAGATACGCAGTATTTT.

The chain is built from TRBV18 and TRBJ2-2; the match to TRBD1 covers 8 bases. Germline V lookup: CDR1 KGHSH, CDR2 LQKENI. V lost 3 bases to trimming and J lost 13 bases; unmatched junction nucleotides: 7. The CDR3 is 13 residues long. As DNA, the CDR3 is TGTGCCAGCTCACCGAGAGGACAGGGCGGGCTGTTTTTT. Protein: CASSPRGQGGLFF.

The rearrangement links TRBV7-2 to TRBJ2-3; TRBD2 aligns across 11 bases. V gave up 5 bases and J gave up 7 bases; unmatched junction bases: 8. This CDR3 region has 15 residues. Per the germline V gene, CDR1 is SGHTA and CDR2 is FQGNSA. The CDR3 bases are TGTGCCAGCAGCCCCGCCGGGACTAGCGGATATACGCAGTATTTT. Its protein product is CASSPAGTSGYTQYF. The full variable domain, its missing parts supplied by reference TRBV7-2 and TRBJ2-3, is GAGVSQSPSNKVTEKGKDVELRCDPISGHTALYWYRQSLGQGLEFLIYFQGNSAPDKSGLPSDRFSAERTGGSVSTLTIQRTQQEDSAVYLCASSPAGTSGYTQYFGPGTRLTVL.